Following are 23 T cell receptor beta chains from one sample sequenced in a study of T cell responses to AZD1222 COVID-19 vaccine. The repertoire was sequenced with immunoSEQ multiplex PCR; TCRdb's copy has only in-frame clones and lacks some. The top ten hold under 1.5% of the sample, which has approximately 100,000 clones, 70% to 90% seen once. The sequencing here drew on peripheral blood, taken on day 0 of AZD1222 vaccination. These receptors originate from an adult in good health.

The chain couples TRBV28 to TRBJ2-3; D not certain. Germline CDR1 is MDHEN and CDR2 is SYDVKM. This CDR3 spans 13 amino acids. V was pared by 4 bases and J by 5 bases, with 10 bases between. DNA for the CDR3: TGTGCCAGCAGTTCCCAAGGAATAGATACGCAGTATTTT. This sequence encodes CASSSQGIDTQYF.

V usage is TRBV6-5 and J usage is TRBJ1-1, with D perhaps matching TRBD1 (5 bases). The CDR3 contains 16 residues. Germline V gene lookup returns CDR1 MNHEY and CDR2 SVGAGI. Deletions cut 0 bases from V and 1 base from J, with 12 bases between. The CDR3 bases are TGTGCCAGCAGTTACTCGGGGGGGGGAAGGAACACTGAAGCTTTCTTT. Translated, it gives CASSYSGGGRNTEAFF.

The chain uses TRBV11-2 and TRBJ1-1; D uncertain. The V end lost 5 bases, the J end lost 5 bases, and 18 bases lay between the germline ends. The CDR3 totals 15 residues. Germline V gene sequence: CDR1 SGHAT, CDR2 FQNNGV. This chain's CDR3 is CASSLHEGSRTEAFF. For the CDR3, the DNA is TGTGCCAGCAGCCTCCACGAGGGCTCGAGGACTGAAGCTTTCTTT.

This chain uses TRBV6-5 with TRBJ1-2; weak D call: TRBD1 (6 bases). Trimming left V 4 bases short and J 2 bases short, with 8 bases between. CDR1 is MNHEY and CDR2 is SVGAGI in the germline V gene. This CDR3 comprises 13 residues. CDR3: CASSFTGNYGYTF. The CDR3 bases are TGTGCCAGCAGTTTTACAGGGAACTATGGCTACACCTTC.

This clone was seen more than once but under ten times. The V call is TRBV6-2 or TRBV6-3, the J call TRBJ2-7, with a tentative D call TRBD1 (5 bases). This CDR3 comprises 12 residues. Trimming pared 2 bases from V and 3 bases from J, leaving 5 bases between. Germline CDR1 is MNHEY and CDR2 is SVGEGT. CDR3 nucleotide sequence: TGTGCCAGCAGTTACAGGGGCTACGAGCAGTACTTC. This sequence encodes CASSYRGYEQYF.

The CDR3 is CASSLGLAGDFYSYNEQFF. The CDR3 region has the DNA TGTGCCAGCAGCTTAGGGCTAGCGGGAGACTTTTACTCCTACAATGAGCAGTTCTTC. V gene TRBV7-3 combines with J gene TRBJ2-1, with 10 bases identical to TRBD2. The V and J ends lost 2 bases and 0 bases, in that order; junction bases with no gene match: 10. From germline, CDR1 is SGHTA and CDR2 FQGTGA. The CDR3 sequence is 19 residues long.

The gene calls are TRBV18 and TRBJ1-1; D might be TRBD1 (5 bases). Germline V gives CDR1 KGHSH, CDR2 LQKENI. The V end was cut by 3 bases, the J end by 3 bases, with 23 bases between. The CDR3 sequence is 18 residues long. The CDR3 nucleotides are TGTGCCAGCTCACCCCACCCCGGAGGGGCGGGGGAGGACACTGAAGCTTTCTTT. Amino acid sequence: CASSPHPGGAGEDTEAFF.

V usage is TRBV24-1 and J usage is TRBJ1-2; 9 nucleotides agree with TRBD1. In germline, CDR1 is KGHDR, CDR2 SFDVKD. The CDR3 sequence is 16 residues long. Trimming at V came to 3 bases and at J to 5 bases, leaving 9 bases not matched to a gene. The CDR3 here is CATSDAGQGNRYGYTF. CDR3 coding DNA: TGTGCCACCAGTGATGCTGGACAGGGGAATCGGTATGGCTACACCTTC.

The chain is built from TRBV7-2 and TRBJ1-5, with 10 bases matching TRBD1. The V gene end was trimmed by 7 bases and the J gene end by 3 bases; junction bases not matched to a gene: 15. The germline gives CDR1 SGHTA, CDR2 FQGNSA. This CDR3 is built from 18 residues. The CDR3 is CASTPLSGTGASNQPQHF. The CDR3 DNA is TGTGCCAGCACCCCTCTAAGTGGGACAGGGGCCTCCAATCAGCCCCAGCATTTT.

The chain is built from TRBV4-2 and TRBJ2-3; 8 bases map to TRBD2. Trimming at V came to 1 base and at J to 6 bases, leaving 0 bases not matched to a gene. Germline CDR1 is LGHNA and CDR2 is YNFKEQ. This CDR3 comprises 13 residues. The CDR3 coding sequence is TGTGCCAGCAGCCAAGGACTAGCGGATACGCAGTATTTT. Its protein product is CASSQGLADTQYF.

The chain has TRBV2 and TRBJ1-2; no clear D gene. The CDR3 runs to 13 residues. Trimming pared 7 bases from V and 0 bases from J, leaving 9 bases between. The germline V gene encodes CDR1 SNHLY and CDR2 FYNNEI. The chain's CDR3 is CASKWEANYGYTF. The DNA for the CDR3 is TGTGCCAGCAAGTGGGAAGCTAACTATGGCTACACCTTC.

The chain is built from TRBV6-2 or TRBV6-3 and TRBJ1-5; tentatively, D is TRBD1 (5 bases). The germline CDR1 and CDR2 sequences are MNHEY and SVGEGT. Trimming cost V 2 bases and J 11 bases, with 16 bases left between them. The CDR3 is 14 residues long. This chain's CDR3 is CASSYGGLSGAQHF. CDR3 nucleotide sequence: TGTGCCAGCAGTTACGGCGGCCTCTCGGGGGCCCAGCATTTT.

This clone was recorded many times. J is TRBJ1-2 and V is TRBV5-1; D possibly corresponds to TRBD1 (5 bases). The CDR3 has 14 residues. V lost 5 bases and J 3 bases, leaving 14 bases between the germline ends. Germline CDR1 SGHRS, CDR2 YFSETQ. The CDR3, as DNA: TGCGCCAGCAGATTACCCGGAGGGGACTATGGCTACACCTTC. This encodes CASRLPGGDYGYTF.

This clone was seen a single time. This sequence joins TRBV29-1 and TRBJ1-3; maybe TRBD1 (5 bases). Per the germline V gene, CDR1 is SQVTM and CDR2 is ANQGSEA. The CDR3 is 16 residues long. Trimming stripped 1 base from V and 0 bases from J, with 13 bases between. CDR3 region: CSVEGEGDSSGNTIYF. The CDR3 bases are TGCAGCGTTGAAGGTGAAGGGGACTCCTCTGGAAACACCATATATTTT.

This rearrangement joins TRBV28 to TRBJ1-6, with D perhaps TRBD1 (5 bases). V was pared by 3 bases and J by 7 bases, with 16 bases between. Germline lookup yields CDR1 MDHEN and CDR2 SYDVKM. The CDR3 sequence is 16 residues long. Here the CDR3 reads CASSLSRGTPNSPLHF. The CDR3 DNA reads TGTGCCAGCAGTTTGTCGCGCGGGACCCCAAATTCACCCCTCCACTTT. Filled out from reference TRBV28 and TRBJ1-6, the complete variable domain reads DVKVTQSSRYLVKRTGEKVFLECVQDMDHENMFWYRQDPGLGLRLIYFSYDVKMKEKGDIPEGYSVSREKKERFSLILESASTNQTSMYLCASSLSRGTPNSPLHFGNGTRLTVT.

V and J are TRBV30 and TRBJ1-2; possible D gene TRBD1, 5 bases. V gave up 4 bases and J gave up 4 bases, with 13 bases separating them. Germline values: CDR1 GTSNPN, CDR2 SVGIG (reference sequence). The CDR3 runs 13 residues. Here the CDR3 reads CAWTPGPGYGYTF. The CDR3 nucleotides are TGTGCCTGGACCCCGGGACCGGGCTATGGCTACACCTTC.

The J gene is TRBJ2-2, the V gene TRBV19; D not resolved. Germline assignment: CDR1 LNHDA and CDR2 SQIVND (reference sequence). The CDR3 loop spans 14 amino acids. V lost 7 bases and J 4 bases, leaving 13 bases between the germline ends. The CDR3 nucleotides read TGTGCCAGTACCACCCGCAGCAGCACCGGGGAGCTGTTTTTT. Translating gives CASTTRSSTGELFF. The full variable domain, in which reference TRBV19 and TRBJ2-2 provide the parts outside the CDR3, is DGGITQSPKYLFRKEGQNVTLSCEQNLNHDAMYWYRQDPGQGLRLIYYSQIVNDFQKGDIAEGYSVSREKKESFPLTVTSAQKNPTAFYLCASTTRSSTGELFFGEGSRLTVL.

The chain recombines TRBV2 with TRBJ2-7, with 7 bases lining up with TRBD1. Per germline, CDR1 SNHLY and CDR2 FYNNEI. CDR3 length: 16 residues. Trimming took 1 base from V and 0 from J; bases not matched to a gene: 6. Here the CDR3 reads CASSEEDRSSSYEQYF. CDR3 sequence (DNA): TGTGCCAGCAGTGAAGAGGACAGGTCCAGCTCCTACGAGCAGTACTTC.

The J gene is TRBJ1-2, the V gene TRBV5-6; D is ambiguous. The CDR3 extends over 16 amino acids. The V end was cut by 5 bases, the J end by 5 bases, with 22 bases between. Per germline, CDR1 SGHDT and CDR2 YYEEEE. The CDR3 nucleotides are TGTGCCAGCAGGAGGTTGGGGTTAGAGACCCTATATGGCTACACCTTC. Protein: CASRRLGLETLYGYTF.

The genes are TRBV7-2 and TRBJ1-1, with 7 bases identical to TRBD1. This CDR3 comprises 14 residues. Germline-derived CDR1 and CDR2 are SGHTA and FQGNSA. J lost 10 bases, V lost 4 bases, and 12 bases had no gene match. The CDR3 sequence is CASSSTRDSVAAFF. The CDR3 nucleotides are TGTGCCAGCAGCTCAACTCGGGACAGCGTAGCAGCTTTCTTT.

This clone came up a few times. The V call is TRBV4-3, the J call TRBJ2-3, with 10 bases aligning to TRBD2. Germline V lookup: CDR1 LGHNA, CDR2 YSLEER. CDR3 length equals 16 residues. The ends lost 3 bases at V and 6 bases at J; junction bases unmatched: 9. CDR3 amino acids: CASSQIAGGRGDTQYF. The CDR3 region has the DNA TGCGCCAGCAGCCAGATAGCGGGAGGCCGAGGGGATACGCAGTATTTT.

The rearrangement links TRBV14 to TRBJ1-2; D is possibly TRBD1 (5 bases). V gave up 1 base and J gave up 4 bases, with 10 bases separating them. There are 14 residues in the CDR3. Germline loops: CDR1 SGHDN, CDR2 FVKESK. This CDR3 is CASSQVQGSYGYTF. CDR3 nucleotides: TGTGCCAGCAGCCAAGTTCAGGGCTCCTATGGCTACACCTTC.

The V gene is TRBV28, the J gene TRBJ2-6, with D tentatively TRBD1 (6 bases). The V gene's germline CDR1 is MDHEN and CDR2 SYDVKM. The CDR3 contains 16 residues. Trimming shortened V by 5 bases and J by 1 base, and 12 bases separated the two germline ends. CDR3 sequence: CASSPTGTSGANVLTF. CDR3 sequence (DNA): TGTGCCAGCAGTCCAACAGGGACATCTGGGGCCAACGTCCTGACTTTC.